Below are 17 T cell receptor beta chains sequenced from a single sample in a study of molecular identifiers for immune sequencing clone quantification. TCRdb independently ran MiXCR on the PCR reads; one entry per CDR3 protein. The sample comprises 460,000 or so distinct CDR3 sequences, about 20% of which are singletons, and more than 0.8% rests with the top ten. Sequencing was performed on naive CD8+ T cells from blood, with Jurkat cell RNA spiked in. Indicated subset: FACS-sorted CD8+CD4-CCR7+CD45RA+ naive T cells. These receptors all come from a human donor in good health. Some libraries in this study had Jurkat cell RNA spiked in.

As concerns this clonotype: Since no conserved phenylalanine or tryptophan closes the CDR3, a read error is the likely cause. The V and J genes are TRBV7-9 and TRBJ2-7, with TRBD2 matching over 8 bases. CDR1 is SEHNR, CDR2 FQNEAQ, per germline (reference sequence). Trimming cost V 1 base and J 7 bases; bases outside gene matches: 21. This CDR3 is 19 amino acids long. CDR3 DNA sequence: TGTGCCAGCAGCTTAGAGGGGGGCCCGATAGCGGGGCTCTACGCAGAGCAGTACTCC. This sequence encodes CASSLEGGPIAGLYAEQYS.

As for this clonotype: Given a much more abundant clone one base away, this may be a read error. The chain has TRBV11-2 and TRBJ1-2; D uncertain. Germline CDR1 is SGHAT and CDR2 is FQNNGV. There are 12 residues in the CDR3. The CDR3 region has the DNA TGTGCCAGCGGCTTAGGAAAGAATGGCTACACCTTC. Protein sequence: CASGLGKNGYTF.

The gene calls are TRBV4-3 and TRBJ2-1; 12 bases align to TRBD1. With V trimmed by 0 bases and J by 8 bases, 5 bases remained unmatched. Germline assignment: CDR1 LGHNA and CDR2 YSLEER. The CDR3 sequence is 16 residues long. The CDR3 DNA reads TGCGCCAGCAGCCAAGATCTGGGACAGGGGGCTTATGAGCAGTTCTTC. Translated: CASSQDLGQGAYEQFF.

This clonotype was counted at least ten times. The rearrangement joins TRBV20-1 to TRBJ2-5; D not resolved. V lost 1 base and J 7 bases, leaving 16 bases between the germline ends. Germline V CDR1 and CDR2: DFQATT, SNEGSKA (reference sequence). This CDR3 has 14 residues. CDR3 in DNA: TGCAGTGCTAGAGGGGTGGACGCACGAGGGACCCAGTACTTC. It specifies CSARGVDARGTQYF.

This clonotype was counted ten times or more. V gene TRBV20-1 combines with J gene TRBJ2-5, with D perhaps TRBD2 (6 bases). The V gene's germline CDR1 is DFQATT and CDR2 SNEGSKA (reference sequence). Trimming left V 8 bases short and J 2 bases short, with 24 bases between. There are 16 residues in the CDR3. CDR3 sequence (DNA): TGCAGTACGCGAAACCCTGGGACGGCGGGACAAGAGACCCAGTACTTC. This encodes CSTRNPGTAGQETQYF.

This clonotype was counted at least ten times. The gene calls are TRBV7-7 and TRBJ2-3; D is unclear. V gave up 3 bases and J gave up 5 bases, with 15 bases separating them. CDR1 is SSHAT, CDR2 FNYEAQ, per germline (reference sequence). The length of the CDR3 is 15 residues. DNA of the CDR3: TGTGCCAGCAGCTTTTCCTTTGGTAGAGGAGATACGCAGTATTTT. It codes for CASSFSFGRGDTQYF.

In its sample, this clonotype was seen many times. This sequence joins TRBV29-1 and TRBJ2-2; no clear D. The CDR3 has 13 residues. Looked up from germline, CDR1 is SQVTM and CDR2 is ANQGSEA. V lost 4 bases and J 0 bases, leaving 6 bases between the germline ends. CDR3 nucleotides: TGCAGCGTTGGGGGAACGAACACCGGGGAGCTGTTTTTT. It is translated as CSVGGTNTGELFF.

This clonotype was counted between two and nine times. The genes are TRBV14 and TRBJ2-3; 10 bases are a match to TRBD2. V lost 7 bases to trimming and J lost 8 bases; unmatched junction nucleotides: 9. Germline V gives CDR1 SGHDN, CDR2 FVKESK. This CDR3 has 14 residues. The CDR3 loop reads CASNSGGPGVTQYF. DNA of the CDR3: TGTGCCAGCAATAGCGGGGGGCCTGGTGTTACGCAGTATTTT.

Comments on this clonotype: A read error may be the cause here, since a much bigger clone is one base away. The chain couples TRBV20-1 to TRBJ2-7; D remains unclear. The CDR3 has 11 residues. Germline lookup yields CDR1 DFQATT and CDR2 SNEGSKA (reference sequence). CDR3 DNA: TGCAGTGCTGGTCAGTCCTACGAGAAGTACTTC. Translated, it gives CSAGQSYEKYF.

This clonotype occurred many times. V gene TRBV30 combines with J gene TRBJ2-1; D not resolved. V lost 3 bases and J lost 9, with 9 bases in between. Per germline, CDR1 GTSNPN and CDR2 SVGIG (reference sequence). The CDR3 runs to 11 residues. For the CDR3, the DNA is TGTGCCTGGAGAGGGATGGGTGAGCAGTTCTTC. This encodes CAWRGMGEQFF. The variable domain in full, with the rest retrieved from reference TRBV30 and TRBJ2-1, is SQTIHQWPATLVQPVGSPLSLECTVEGTSNPNLYWYRQAAGRGLQLLFYSVGIGQISSEVPQNLSASRPQDRQFILSSKKLLLSDSGFYLCAWRGMGEQFFGPGTRLTVL.

In its sample, this clonotype was seen many times. The chain joins TRBV30 to TRBJ2-3; perhaps TRBD1 as D (6 bases). The CDR3 totals 14 residues. Germline-derived CDR1 and CDR2 are GTSNPN and SVGIG (reference sequence). V dropped 5 bases and J dropped 6 bases, with 18 bases sitting between them. The CDR3 DNA reads TGTGCCTGGGTACAGGGAATGGGGTTCGATACGCAGTATTTT. Translating gives CAWVQGMGFDTQYF.

The CDR3 is CATSDLESNQPQHF. The CDR3 DNA is TGTGCCACCAGTGATTTGGAGAGCAATCAGCCCCAGCATTTT. This chain connects TRBV24-1 to TRBJ1-5; D is unresolved. Germline V CDR1 and CDR2: KGHDR, SFDVKD. The V gene lost 0 bases and the J gene lost 1 base, with 3 bases spanning the gap. The CDR3 has 14 residues.

Comment on this clonotype: An end of the junction does not agree with germline; a read error may underlie this. The chain couples TRBV6-5 to TRBJ2-5; 13 nucleotides agree with TRBD2. The CDR3 spans 17 residues. CDR1 and CDR2 from the germline V gene are MNHEY and SVGAGI. CDR3 sequence: CVSSTGLAGVDRETQYF. CDR3 nucleotide sequence: TGTGTCAGCAGTACCGGACTAGCGGGAGTGGATCGAGAGACCCAGTACTTC.

Worth noting for this clonotype: A much larger clone differs from this one at a single base, so this may be a read error. The CDR3 sequence is CASSLVPRGAGAGELFF. The CDR3, as DNA: TGTGCCAGCAGCTTAGTTCCGCGGGGAGCGGGCGCCGGGGAGCTGTTTTTT. V and J are TRBV7-8 and TRBJ2-2, with a tentative D call TRBD2 (6 bases). Germline CDR1 SGHVS, CDR2 FQNEAQ. The CDR3 loop spans 17 amino acids. Trimming removed 1 base at V and 6 bases at J, with 18 bases between.

This clonotype has just a few counts. The chain couples TRBV4-3 to TRBJ2-3; 12 nucleotides match TRBD2. Germline assignment: CDR1 LGHNA and CDR2 YSLEER. J gave up 6 bases and V 1 base, and 8 bases lay outside the gene matches. This CDR3 has 17 amino acids. The CDR3 sequence: CASSQVLTSGGTDTQYF. CDR3 nucleotides: TGCGCCAGCAGCCAAGTCTTGACTAGCGGGGGAACGGATACGCAGTATTTT.

In this sample, this clonotype turned up many times. The rearrangement links TRBV5-6 to TRBJ2-3; D ambiguous. The V and J ends lost 4 bases and 5 bases respectively, with 5 bases between them. Germline loops: CDR1 SGHDT, CDR2 YYEEEE. The CDR3 spans 11 residues. CDR3 protein: CASSRVDTQYF. The CDR3 nucleotides read TGTGCCAGCAGCCGAGTAGATACGCAGTATTTT.

A word on this clonotype: A much larger clone is a single base away; this may be a read error. CDR3 bases: TGTGCCTGGCTGTCCGGGACAGCTGCCAATGAGCAGTTCTTC. Amino acids: CAWLSGTAANEQFF. This chain joins TRBV30 and TRBJ2-1; 7 bases map to TRBD1. Unmatched junction bases numbered 10, after V lost 5 bases and J lost 6 bases. The CDR3 is made up of 14 amino acids. CDR1 is GTSNPN and CDR2 is SVGIG in the germline V gene (reference sequence).